These T cell receptor beta chains were read from a single sample in a study of technical replicates of blood from a handful of donors. Produced via immunoSEQ multiplex PCR; TCRdb's table is partial and in-frame only. The sample has around 68,000 clones; roughly 97% are singletons. Specimen: T cells isolated from PBMCs. The receptor source for this set is a human donor in good health. CDR3s include the opening cysteine and the closing phenylalanine or tryptophan.

TRBV19,TRBJ2-7,CASSMGQLYEQYF
TRBV27,TRBJ2-7,CASSLDIAGVSYEQYF
TRBV6-1,TRBJ1-5,CASSGEGLSQPQHF
TRBV5-1,TRBJ2-3,CASSPLSAGRKPDTQYF
TRBV27,TRBJ2-7,CASSATGTVPYEQYF
TRBV28,TRBJ2-2,CASSLRLAGVTGELFF
TRBV7-8,TRBJ1-2,CASSLVQGYYGYTF
TRBV13,TRBJ2-1,CASSFSGDEQFF
TRBV19,TRBJ2-2,CASRTQTGFSGELFF
TRBV28,TRBJ2-6,CATRDRAGANVLTF
TRBV9,TRBJ2-1,CASSVAGTYNEQFF
TRBV7-6,TRBJ2-7,CASSPGTSPHEQYF
TRBV4-2,TRBJ1-4,CASSRGATNEKLFF
TRBV7-2,TRBJ2-7,CASSYRDRAYEQYF
TRBV5-6,TRBJ1-5,CASSLYGEQPQHF
TRBV15,TRBJ2-5,CATSRDKGHRETQYF
TRBV5-1,TRBJ1-3,CASSSGQALGNTIYF
TRBV30,TRBJ1-4,CAWTGQGPEKLFF
TRBV11-2,TRBJ2-3,CASSPELGAQYF
TRBV28,TRBJ1-5,CASSLVQYTQPQHF
TRBV6-1,TRBJ1-4,CASSEFHSGSQLFF
TRBV30,TRBJ1-1,CAWSVSVNTEAFF